This note documents a single TCR beta chain sequence. Its antigen remains unidentified. Via MiXCR, TCRdb re-called the RACE reads, giving one row per CDR3 protein. The sample yields 85,000 to 120,000 distinct CDR3 sequences, roughly an eighth seen once. The CDR3 totals 14 residues. Time point specified: pre-sensitization, week 0. As to treatment: therapeutic diphenylcyclopropenone sensitization with weekly scalp DPC. The sample originates from a study of human T cells and chemical hapten exposure. Study as a whole: The cohort included alopecia areata under or over 50% scalp, totalis and universalis. The study's findings and limits: The number of TCRs over 1 in 1000 frequency stayed unchanged after DPC. Expanded TCRs grouped into significantly more large CDR3 similarity clusters than controls produced. Because all patients had alopecia, their immune responses might differ from healthy ones.

This receptor was identified in a woman aged 50 to 60 with alopecia areata. Some clones in this sample may be carry-over from other donors' samples. This sample comprised whole blood, obtained in connection with sensitization to the hapten diphenylcyclopropenone (DPC). The rearrangement joins TRBV21-1 to TRBJ2-5; TRBD1 is the table's D call and was not checked against the DNA. TRBV21-1 is a pseudogene locus. The CDR3 nucleotides read TGTGCCAGCAGCACACGGGACAGCCAAGAGACCCAGTACTTC. It codes for CASSTRDSQETQYF.